These 2 T cell receptor beta chains were all obtained from the same sample, sequenced in a study of blood T cell repertoires in COVID-19. Profiled with immunoSEQ multiplex PCR; TCRdb holds only in-frame clones, not every one. This table has about 480,000 clones, roughly 89% appearing once. Sequenced material: peripheral blood. The receptor source for this set is a woman aged 45 to 65 with COVID-19, enrolled during active disease.

The J gene is TRBJ1-2, the V gene TRBV5-1; 12 bases line up with TRBD1. Losses at the gene ends were 2 bases for V and 8 bases for J; bases not matched to a gene: 7. This CDR3 contains 15 residues. From germline, CDR1 is SGHRS and CDR2 YFSETQ. The CDR3 loop is CASSLPGQGARGYTF. In nucleotides, the CDR3 is TGCGCCAGCAGCTTACCGGGACAGGGGGCGCGAGGCTACACCTTC.

This rearrangement joins TRBV10-2 to TRBJ2-3, with TRBD1 as a possible D gene (6 bases). This CDR3 comprises 16 residues. CDR1 WSHSY and CDR2 SAAADI come from the germline V gene. Trimming removed 6 bases at V and 6 bases at J, with 22 bases between. The CDR3 spells CASRPLTRTENDTQYF. CDR3 bases: TGCGCCAGCAGACCCCTCACCCGGACAGAAAACGATACGCAGTATTTT.